The entry that follows covers one T cell receptor beta chain sequence. Per the original data handling: Amplification with reference gene primers provided the estimates of nucleated cell counts. Here immunoSEQ multiplex PCR was the method, and the copy in TCRdb shows in-frame clones only, minus some. V, J and clone size reflect that table, while D and trimming were determined from the DNA. The sample has around 200,000 clones, around 80% seen once. The data are from a study of blood T cell repertoires in COVID-19. Study at large: Samples came from the United States, Italy and Spain, spanning acute and convalescent COVID-19. From T cells, B-cell-depleted T cells, or PBMCs came the material, which was cDNA or gDNA.

Germline values: CDR1 MNHEY, CDR2 SMNVEV (reference sequence). The V gene lost 4 bases and the J gene lost 4 bases, with 17 bases spanning the gap. The CDR3 consists of 16 residues. The V and J genes are TRBV27 and TRBJ1-3; a weak D match, TRBD1 (6 bases). The TCR sequence derives from a human donor in a cohort sampled during active COVID-19. Sequencing was performed on peripheral blood. As DNA, the CDR3 is TGTGCCAGCAGTTCTACCCTGGGGGCGCACGGAAACACCATATATTTT. Protein product: CASSSTLGAHGNTIYF.